Below, one TCR beta chain is given with its context. Its target is unknown. CDR1 MDHEN and CDR2 SYDVKM come from the germline V gene. The CDR3 runs 16 residues. V lost 6 bases to trimming and J lost 1 base, with 18 bases between them. This sample's time point: newly diagnosed GD, antithyroid drugs for less than 3 months. The TCR library was made from RNA extracted from PBMCs. The patients were drawn from one endocrinology department in Xi'an, China. This sample was included in a study of regulatory T cells in long-lasting Graves disease. Study-wide points: With persistent disease, TRBV28, TRBJ1-2 and TRBJ2-5 were the favored segments.

Both iRepertoire HTBI primers and Arm-PCR of CDR3 regions were used to build the TCR beta libraries. One entry per CDR3 protein, called by TCRdb with MiXCR from the multiplex PCR reads. The sample shows 530,000 or so distinct CDR3 sequences, roughly 15% of them seen only once. These data also featured in a second study, about T cells in Graves' hyperthyroidism and ophthalmopathy. That study reports: TCR CDR3 underwent first-round RT-PCR with the HTBI primer set. Stable hyperthyroidism was told apart from ophthalmopathy by a model built on 13 V-J features.

This sequence joins TRBV28 and TRBJ1-1; D unresolved. This TCR came from a man aged 18 to 30 with Graves disease. The sequenced sample was peripheral blood mononuclear cells (PBMCs), obtained at new diagnosis, from a patient treated with antithyroid drugs. DNA for the CDR3: TGTGCCAGCAGGCCCCCTGGGTGGGCGGCGAACACTGAAGCTTTCTTT. Protein sequence: CASRPPGWAANTEAFF.